This record looks at one T cell receptor beta chain sequence and its context. The antigen remains unidentified. These data originate in a study of Graves' ophthalmopathy and Graves' hyperthyroidism. The authors amplified TCR beta CDR3 regions, and they did so from RNA transcripts for repertoire sequencing. HTBI primers primed a first-round RT-PCR, and a second-round multiplex PCR followed. MiXCR, run by TCRdb on the multiplex PCR reads, gives a single entry per CDR3 protein. The sample includes 600,000 to 700,000 distinct CDR3 sequences, about 38% seen only once; the top ten take around 3.3%. Study-wide results and caveats: Its predictions of ophthalmopathy progression gave the model approximately 65% sensitivity and 72% to 85% specificity. Among expanded thyroid clonotypes above 0.001 frequency, most also occurred in blood.

The CDR3 covers 12 residues. CDR1 MGHDK and CDR2 SYGVNS come from the germline V gene. The source of the PBMCs was less than 12 ml of fresh peripheral blood. This sequence joins TRBV25-1 and TRBJ2-5, with D unclear. TRBJ2-7 explains the end of the DNA better; the J call may be wrong. This receptor was identified in an adult man with Graves' ophthalmopathy. Material for sequencing was peripheral blood. CDR3 residues: CASKTLGDEQYF. The CDR3, as DNA: TGTGCCAGCAAAACCCTCGGCGACGAGCAGTACTTC.